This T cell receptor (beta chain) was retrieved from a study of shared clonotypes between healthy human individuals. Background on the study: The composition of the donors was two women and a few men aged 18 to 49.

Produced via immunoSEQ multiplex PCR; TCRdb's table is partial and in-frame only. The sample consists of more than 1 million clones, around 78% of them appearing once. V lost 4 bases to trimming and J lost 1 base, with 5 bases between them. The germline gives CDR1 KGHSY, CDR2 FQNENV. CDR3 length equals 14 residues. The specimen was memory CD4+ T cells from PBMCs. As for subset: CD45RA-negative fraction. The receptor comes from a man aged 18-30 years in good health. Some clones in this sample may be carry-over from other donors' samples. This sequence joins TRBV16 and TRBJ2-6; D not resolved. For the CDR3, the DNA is TGTGCCAGCAGCCGGATATCTGGGGCCAACGTCCTGACTTTC. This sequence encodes CASSRISGANVLTF. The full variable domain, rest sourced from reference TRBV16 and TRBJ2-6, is GEEVAQTPKHLVRGEGQKAKLYCAPIKGHSYVFWYQQVLKNEFKFLISFQNENVFDETGMPKERFSAKCLPNSPCSLEIQATKLEDSAVYFCASSRISGANVLTFGAGSRLTVL.